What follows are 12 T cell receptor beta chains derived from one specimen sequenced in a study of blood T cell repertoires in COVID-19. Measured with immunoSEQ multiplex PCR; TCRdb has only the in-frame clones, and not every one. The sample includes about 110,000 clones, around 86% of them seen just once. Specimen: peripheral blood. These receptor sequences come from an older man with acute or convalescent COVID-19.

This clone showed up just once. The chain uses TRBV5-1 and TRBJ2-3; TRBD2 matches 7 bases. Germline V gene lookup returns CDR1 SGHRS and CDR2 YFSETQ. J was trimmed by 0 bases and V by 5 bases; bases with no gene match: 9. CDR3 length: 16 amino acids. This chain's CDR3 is CASREGGGASTDTQYF. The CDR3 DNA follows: TGCGCCAGCAGAGAGGGCGGGGGAGCTAGCACAGATACGCAGTATTTT.

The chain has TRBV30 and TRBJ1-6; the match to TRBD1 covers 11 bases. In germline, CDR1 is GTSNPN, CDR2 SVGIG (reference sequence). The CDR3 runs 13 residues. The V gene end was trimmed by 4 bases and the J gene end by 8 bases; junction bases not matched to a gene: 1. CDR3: CAWTGQGDSPLHF. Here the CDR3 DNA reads TGTGCCTGGACGGGACAGGGGGATTCACCCCTCCACTTT. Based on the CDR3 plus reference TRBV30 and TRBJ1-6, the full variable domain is SQTIHQWPATLVQPVGSPLSLECTVEGTSNPNLYWYRQAAGRGLQLLFYSVGIGQISSEVPQNLSASRPQDRQFILSSKKLLLSDSGFYLCAWTGQGDSPLHFGNGTRLTVT.

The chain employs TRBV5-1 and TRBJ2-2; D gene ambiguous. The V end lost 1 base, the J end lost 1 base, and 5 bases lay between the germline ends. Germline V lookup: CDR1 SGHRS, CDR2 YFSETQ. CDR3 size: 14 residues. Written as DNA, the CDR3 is TGCGCCAGCAGCTTGACGGGGAACACCGGGGAGCTGTTTTTT. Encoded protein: CASSLTGNTGELFF.

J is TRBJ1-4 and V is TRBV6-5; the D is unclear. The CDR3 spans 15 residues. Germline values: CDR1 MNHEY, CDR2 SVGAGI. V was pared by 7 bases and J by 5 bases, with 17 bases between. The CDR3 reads CASIRGARSNEKLFF. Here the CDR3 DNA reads TGTGCCAGCATTAGAGGAGCGAGATCGAATGAAAAACTGTTTTTT.

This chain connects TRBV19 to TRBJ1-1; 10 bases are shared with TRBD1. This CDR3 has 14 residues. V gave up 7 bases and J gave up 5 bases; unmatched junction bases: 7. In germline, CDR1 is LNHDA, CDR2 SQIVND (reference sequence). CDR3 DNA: TGTGCCAGTAAGGGACAGGGGTTCGGGACTGAAGCTTTCTTT. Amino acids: CASKGQGFGTEAFF.

The CDR3 protein is CASSLAVSGGTDTQYF. In nucleotides, the CDR3 is TGCGCCAGCAGCTTGGCAGTTAGCGGGGGCACAGATACGCAGTATTTT. The chain employs TRBV5-1 and TRBJ2-3; 8 nucleotides agree with TRBD2. The CDR3 spans 16 residues. The V gene's germline CDR1 is SGHRS and CDR2 YFSETQ. With 0 bases clipped from V and 1 base from J, the junction kept 4 bases outside the gene matches.

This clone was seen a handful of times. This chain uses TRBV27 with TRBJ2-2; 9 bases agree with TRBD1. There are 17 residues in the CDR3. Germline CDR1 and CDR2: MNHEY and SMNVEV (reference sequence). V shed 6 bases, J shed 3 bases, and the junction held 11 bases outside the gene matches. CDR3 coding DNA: TGTGCCAGCAGACGACGGACAGGGGACTTTCACACCGGGGAGCTGTTTTTT. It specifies CASRRRTGDFHTGELFF.

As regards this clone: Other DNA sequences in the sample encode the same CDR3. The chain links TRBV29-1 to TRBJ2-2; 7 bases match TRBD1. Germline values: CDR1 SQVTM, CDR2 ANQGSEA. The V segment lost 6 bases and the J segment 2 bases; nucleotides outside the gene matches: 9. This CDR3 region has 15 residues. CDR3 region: CSVRTGTANTGELFF. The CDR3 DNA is TGCAGCGTCCGGACCGGGACAGCTAACACCGGGGAGCTGTTTTTT.

CDR3 sequence: CASSFSDRGRASGANVLTF. In DNA form, the CDR3 reads TGCGCCAGCAGCTTCTCCGACAGGGGGCGCGCATCTGGGGCCAACGTCCTGACTTTC. The J gene is TRBJ2-6, the V gene TRBV5-1; 10 bases match TRBD1. CDR1 SGHRS and CDR2 YFSETQ come from the germline V gene. Losses at the gene ends were 2 bases for V and 1 base for J; bases not matched to a gene: 9. The CDR3 has 19 amino acids.

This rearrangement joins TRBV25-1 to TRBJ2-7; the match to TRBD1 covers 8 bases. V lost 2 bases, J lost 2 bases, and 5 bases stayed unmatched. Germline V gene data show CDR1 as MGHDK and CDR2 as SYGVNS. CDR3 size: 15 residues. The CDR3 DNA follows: TGTGCCAGCAGTGAACCGGGGACAGGCACCTACGAGCAGTACTTC. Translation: CASSEPGTGTYEQYF.

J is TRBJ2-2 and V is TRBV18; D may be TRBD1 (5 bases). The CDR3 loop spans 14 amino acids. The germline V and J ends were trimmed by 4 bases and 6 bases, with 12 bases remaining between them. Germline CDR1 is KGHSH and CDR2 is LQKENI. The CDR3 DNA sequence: TGTGCCAGCTCACGGTTCAGGGAAGCCGGGGAGCTGTTTTTT. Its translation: CASSRFREAGELFF.

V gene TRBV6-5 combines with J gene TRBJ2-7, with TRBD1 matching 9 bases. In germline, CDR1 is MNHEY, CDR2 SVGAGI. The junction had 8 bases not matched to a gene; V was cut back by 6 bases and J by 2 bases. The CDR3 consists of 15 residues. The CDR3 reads CASRSTGGLPYEQYF. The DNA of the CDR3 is TGTGCCAGCAGATCCACAGGGGGCCTTCCCTACGAGCAGTACTTC.